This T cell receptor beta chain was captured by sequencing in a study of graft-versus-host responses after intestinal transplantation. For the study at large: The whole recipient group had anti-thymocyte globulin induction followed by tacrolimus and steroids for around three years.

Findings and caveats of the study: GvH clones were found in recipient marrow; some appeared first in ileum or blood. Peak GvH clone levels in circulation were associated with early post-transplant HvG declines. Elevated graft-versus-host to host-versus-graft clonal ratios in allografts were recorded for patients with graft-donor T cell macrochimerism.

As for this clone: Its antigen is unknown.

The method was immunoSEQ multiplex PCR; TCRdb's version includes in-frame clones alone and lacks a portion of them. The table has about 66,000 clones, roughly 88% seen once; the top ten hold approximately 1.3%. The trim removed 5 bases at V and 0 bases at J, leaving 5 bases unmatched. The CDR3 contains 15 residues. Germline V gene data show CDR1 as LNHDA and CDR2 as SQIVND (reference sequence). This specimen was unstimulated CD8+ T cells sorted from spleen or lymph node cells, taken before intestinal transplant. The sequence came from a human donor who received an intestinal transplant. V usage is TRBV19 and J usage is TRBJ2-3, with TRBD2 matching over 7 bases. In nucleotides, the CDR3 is TGTGCCAGTAGTGGAGCGGGGATGAGCACAGATACGCAGTATTTT. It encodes CASSGAGMSTDTQYF. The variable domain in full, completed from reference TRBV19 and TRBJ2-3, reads DGGITQSPKYLFRKEGQNVTLSCEQNLNHDAMYWYRQDPGQGLRLIYYSQIVNDFQKGDIAEGYSVSREKKESFPLTVTSAQKNPTAFYLCASSGAGMSTDTQYFGPGTRLTVL.